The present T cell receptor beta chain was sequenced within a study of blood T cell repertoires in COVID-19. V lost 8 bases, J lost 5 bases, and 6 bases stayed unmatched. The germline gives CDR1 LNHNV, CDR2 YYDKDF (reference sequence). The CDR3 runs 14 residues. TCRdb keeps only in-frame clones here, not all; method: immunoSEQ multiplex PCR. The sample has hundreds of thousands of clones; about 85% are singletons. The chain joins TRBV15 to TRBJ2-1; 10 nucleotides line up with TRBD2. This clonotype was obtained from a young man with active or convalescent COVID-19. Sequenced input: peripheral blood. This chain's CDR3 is CATSSGRAHNEQFF. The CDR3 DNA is TGTGCCACCTCGAGCGGGAGGGCCCACAATGAGCAGTTCTTC.